These T cell receptor beta chains were read from a single sample in a study of blood T cell repertoires in COVID-19. The data were produced by immunoSEQ multiplex PCR, yet TCRdb's version contains in-frame clones alone and is incomplete. The repertoire includes 50,000 to 60,000 clones, approximately 85% of them detected once, and roughly 13% sits in the top ten. Sequencing was carried out using peripheral blood. The receptors here all came from a human donor in a cohort sampled during active COVID-19. Each CDR3 is given with its conserved first and last residue. D genes are given only for firm matches. Clone sizes are given selectively: once, few, many, or a class where the clone is expanded.

clone_size: -; v_call: TRBV11-2; j_call: TRBJ2-7; d_call: -; cdr3_aa: CASKTGYEQYF; cdr3_nt: TGTGCCAGCAAGACGGGTTACGAGCAGTACTTC
clone_size: -; v_call: TRBV5-1; j_call: TRBJ1-2; d_call: TRBD1; cdr3_aa: CASSLGDSHNYGYTF; cdr3_nt: TGCGCCAGCAGCTTGGGGGACAGCCATAACTATGGCTACACCTTC
clone_size: -; v_call: TRBV27; j_call: TRBJ2-7; d_call: TRBD1; cdr3_aa: CATVDRTTGRWEQYF; cdr3_nt: TGTGCCACCGTTGACCGGACGACAGGGCGGTGGGAGCAGTACTTC
clone_size: -; v_call: TRBV19; j_call: TRBJ2-5; d_call: -; cdr3_aa: CASSIRGSSGYQETQYF; cdr3_nt: TGTGCCAGTAGTATAAGAGGCAGCTCGGGATACCAAGAGACCCAGTACTTC
clone_size: -; v_call: TRBV5-4; j_call: TRBJ2-7; d_call: TRBD1; cdr3_aa: CASSAGTGDWREQYF; cdr3_nt: TGTGCCAGCAGTGCAGGGACAGGGGATTGGCGCGAGCAGTACTTC
clone_size: -; v_call: TRBV30; j_call: TRBJ1-5; d_call: TRBD1; cdr3_aa: CAWRRGTGGRQPQHF; cdr3_nt: TGTGCCTGGAGACGAGGGACAGGGGGCCGTCAGCCCCAGCATTTT
clone_size: -; v_call: TRBV6-5; j_call: TRBJ2-7; d_call: TRBD2; cdr3_aa: CASREGGLEQYF; cdr3_nt: TGTGCCAGTAGAGAGGGAGGGCTCGAGCAGTACTTC
clone_size: once; v_call: TRBV18; j_call: TRBJ2-5; d_call: TRBD1; cdr3_aa: CASSRTGPTTQETQYF; cdr3_nt: TGTGCCAGCTCACGGACAGGGCCAACAACCCAAGAGACCCAGTACTTC
clone_size: -; v_call: TRBV2; j_call: TRBJ1-5; d_call: TRBD1; cdr3_aa: CASSGGGTGGQPQHF; cdr3_nt: TGTGCCAGCAGTGGGGGTGGGACAGGGGGGCAGCCCCAGCATTTT
clone_size: -; v_call: TRBV18; j_call: TRBJ1-2; d_call: -; cdr3_aa: CASSPGQNYGYTF; cdr3_nt: TGTGCCAGCTCACCAGGACAGAACTATGGCTACACCTTC
clone_size: once; v_call: TRBV6-2/TRBV6-3; j_call: TRBJ2-5; d_call: -; cdr3_aa: CANSYGPGETQYF; cdr3_nt: TGTGCCAACAGTTACGGGCCAGGGGAGACCCAGTACTTC
clone_size: -; v_call: TRBV29-1; j_call: TRBJ2-1; d_call: TRBD2; cdr3_aa: CSVGEEAGGSTYNEQFF; cdr3_nt: TGCAGCGTTGGGGAAGAAGCGGGAGGCTCTACCTACAATGAGCAGTTCTTC
clone_size: -; v_call: TRBV25-1; j_call: TRBJ2-1; d_call: -; cdr3_aa: CASSESGVGRFDEQFF; cdr3_nt: TGTGCCAGCAGTGAATCTGGGGTGGGGCGCTTCGATGAGCAGTTCTTC
clone_size: -; v_call: TRBV18; j_call: TRBJ2-1; d_call: TRBD2; cdr3_aa: CASSPDPSGTYNEQFF; cdr3_nt: TGTGCCAGCTCACCGGATCCTAGCGGGACCTACAATGAGCAGTTCTTC
clone_size: -; v_call: TRBV7-2; j_call: TRBJ1-2; d_call: -; cdr3_aa: CASSHPNWGTRDRRYGYTF; cdr3_nt: TGTGCCAGCAGCCACCCAAATTGGGGGACAAGGGACCGGCGCTATGGCTACACCTTC
clone_size: -; v_call: TRBV20-1; j_call: TRBJ1-4; d_call: -; cdr3_aa: CSASGTALGELFF; cdr3_nt: TGCAGTGCTAGTGGGACGGCCCTCGGGGAACTGTTTTTT
clone_size: -; v_call: TRBV29-1; j_call: TRBJ2-7; d_call: -; cdr3_aa: CSVRQEYEQYF; cdr3_nt: TGCAGCGTTCGACAGGAGTACGAGCAGTACTTC
clone_size: -; v_call: TRBV4-1; j_call: TRBJ2-3; d_call: TRBD2; cdr3_aa: CASSQEVTSQATDTQYF; cdr3_nt: TGCGCCAGCAGCCAAGAAGTGACTAGCCAGGCCACAGATACGCAGTATTTT